This entry lists 27 T cell receptor beta chains sequenced from one sample in a study of blood T cells in healthy people across ages. Next came a second PCR, run for about 7 to 12 cycles, which used a sample-barcoded 5' primer along with a J-beta primer mix. Using its own MiXCR run on the 5' RACE reads, TCRdb lists one record per CDR3 protein. The sample gives approximately 800,000 distinct CDR3 sequences, about 46% of which show up once; less than 20% is in the top ten. The sequenced sample consisted of blood. All receptors derive from a man older than 75 in good health.

The V call is TRBV2, the J call TRBJ2-3; D is unclear. Per germline, CDR1 SNHLY and CDR2 FYNNEI. This CDR3 region has 14 residues. V lost 10 bases, J lost 0 bases, and 14 bases lay in between. CDR3 residues: CATSARVSTDTQYF. The CDR3 DNA is TGTGCCACCTCCGCTAGGGTTAGCACAGATACGCAGTATTTT.

The J gene is TRBJ2-7, the V gene TRBV28; tentatively, D is TRBD1 or TRBD2 (5 bases each). In germline, CDR1 is MDHEN, CDR2 SYDVKM. With 6 bases removed from V and 7 bases from J, the gap between germline ends came to 25 bases. The CDR3 has 16 residues. CDR3: CASSSAGRGSPGEQYF. In DNA form, the CDR3 reads TGTGCCAGCAGCAGTGCTGGCCGGGGCTCACCGGGGGAGCAGTACTTC.

There are a few counts of this clonotype. The chain carries TRBV10-2 and TRBJ2-1, with 13 bases that match TRBD2. CDR3 length equals 18 residues. V was clipped by 3 bases and J by 2 bases; unmatched bases: 7. Germline CDR1 WSHSY, CDR2 SAAADI. The chain's CDR3 is CASSDTSGRAFTYNEQFF. The DNA for the CDR3 is TGCGCCAGCAGTGATACTAGCGGGAGGGCCTTCACCTACAATGAGCAGTTCTTC.

This clonotype was detected ten times or more. The chain recombines TRBV29-1 with TRBJ2-3; 10 bases align to TRBD2. The germline V gene has CDR1 SQVTM and CDR2 ANQGSEA. The CDR3 runs 13 residues. V lost 3 bases, J lost 11 bases, and 8 bases stayed unmatched. As DNA, the CDR3 is TGCAGCGTTGAGTTGCTAGCGGGAGACTTGCAGTATTTT. Protein sequence: CSVELLAGDLQYF.

The genes are TRBV7-3 and TRBJ1-4; 11 bases agree with TRBD1. Trimming took 5 bases from V and 13 from J; bases not matched to a gene: 12. This CDR3 is built from 15 residues. CDR1 and CDR2 (germline): SGHTA, FQGTGA. For the CDR3, the DNA is TGTGCCAGCAGCCCAGACGGGACAGGGGGTCAAAGACTGTTTTTT. It yields the protein CASSPDGTGGQRLFF.

This clonotype was seen a few times. The chain uses TRBV28 and TRBJ2-4, with D perhaps matching TRBD2 (6 bases). V shed 7 bases and J shed 6 bases, with 13 bases lying between them. From germline, CDR1 is MDHEN and CDR2 SYDVKM. The CDR3 has 13 residues. CDR3 residues: CASMTGSSNIQYF. CDR3 nucleotides: TGTGCCAGCATGACCGGGAGCTCAAACATTCAGTACTTC.

This chain connects TRBV28 to TRBJ2-2; 8 nucleotides match TRBD2. Trimming removed 6 bases from V and 5 bases from J; junction bases left unmatched: 11. The CDR3 is 16 amino acids. Germline V gene data show CDR1 as MDHEN and CDR2 as SYDVKM. CDR3 nucleotides: TGTGCCAGCAGCCCCATTAGCGGGATTCATACCGGGGAGCTGTTTTTT. Its protein is CASSPISGIHTGELFF.

This chain links TRBV27 with TRBJ2-5; 9 bases fit TRBD1. The CDR3 is 19 residues long. The germline V gene encodes CDR1 MNHEY and CDR2 SMNVEV (reference sequence). Trimming at V came to 5 bases and at J to 4 bases, leaving 20 bases not matched to a gene. In DNA form, the CDR3 reads TGTGCCAGCAGTCCCGGACGTACAGGGGGCCTAGCAATAAGAGAGACCCAGTACTTC. Translation: CASSPGRTGGLAIRETQYF.

This clonotype appeared a few times. The chain uses TRBV7-9 and TRBJ2-1, with D perhaps TRBD2 (5 bases). CDR1 and CDR2 from the germline V gene are SEHNR and FQNEAQ (reference sequence). Trimming removed 5 bases at V and 1 base at J, with 12 bases between. There are 15 residues in the CDR3. CDR3: CASSERGWSYNEQFF. CDR3 in DNA: TGTGCCAGCAGCGAAAGAGGGTGGTCCTACAATGAGCAGTTCTTC.

The chain recombines TRBV29-1 with TRBJ1-1; D remains unclear. The germline V gene encodes CDR1 SQVTM and CDR2 ANQGSEA. V lost 4 bases and J 1 base, leaving 7 bases between the germline ends. CDR3 length: 12 residues. This chain's CDR3 is CSVVEPNTEAFF. CDR3 bases: TGCAGCGTTGTGGAGCCGAACACTGAAGCTTTCTTT.

CDR3 loop: CSAPTTGLGETQYF. The DNA for the CDR3 is TGCAGTGCCCCCACGACCGGACTGGGAGAGACCCAGTACTTC. This sequence joins TRBV20-1 and TRBJ2-5, with D perhaps TRBD2 (5 bases). This CDR3 spans 14 amino acids. Germline V CDR1 and CDR2: DFQATT, SNEGSKA (reference sequence). The V end was cut by 6 bases, the J end by 4 bases, with 18 bases between.

The genes are TRBV10-2 and TRBJ2-1; no clear D gene. The CDR3 is made up of 13 amino acids. The germline gives CDR1 WSHSY, CDR2 SAAADI. V was shortened by 7 bases and J by 0 bases, with 7 bases between the two germline ends. In DNA, the CDR3 is TGCGCCAGCACGTCTAGCTCCTACAATGAGCAGTTCTTC. Protein product: CASTSSSYNEQFF.

This clonotype was recorded at least ten times. CDR3 sequence: CSAREPGLAGFEQFF. The CDR3 DNA follows: TGCAGTGCTAGAGAACCGGGACTAGCGGGATTTGAGCAGTTCTTC. This chain connects TRBV20-1 to TRBJ2-1; the match to TRBD2 covers 13 bases. Germline CDR1 DFQATT, CDR2 SNEGSKA (reference sequence). V dropped 0 bases and J dropped 9; count of bases not matched to a gene: 5. CDR3 length: 15 residues.

This clonotype was recorded a few times. The rearrangement joins TRBV20-1 to TRBJ2-5, with 8 bases identical to TRBD2. This CDR3 has 17 residues. The V gene end was trimmed by 0 bases and the J gene end by 4 bases; junction bases not matched to a gene: 13. Germline values: CDR1 DFQATT, CDR2 SNEGSKA (reference sequence). The DNA of the CDR3 is TGCAGTGCTAGAGATTTTAGGGTAGCGGGAATACGAGAGACCCAGTACTTC. It codes for CSARDFRVAGIRETQYF.

This clonotype appeared a few times. The gene calls are TRBV6-5 and TRBJ2-3; possible D gene TRBD2, 6 bases. The V gene's germline CDR1 is MNHEY and CDR2 SVGAGI. The CDR3 has 14 residues. Between the trimmed V and J ends, which lost 0 bases and 6 bases, there was a span of 10 bases. Here the CDR3 reads CASSYSTSSDTQYF. The CDR3 DNA follows: TGTGCCAGCAGTTACTCAACTAGCTCTGATACGCAGTATTTT.

V usage is TRBV14 and J usage is TRBJ2-5, with D perhaps being TRBD1 or TRBD2 (5 bases each). The V gene lost 2 bases and the J gene lost 2 bases, with 12 bases spanning the gap. The CDR3 has 15 residues. Germline-derived CDR1 and CDR2 are SGHDN and FVKESK. The DNA for the CDR3 is TGTGCCAGCAGCCAACGGGGCGTAGAACAAGAGACCCAGTACTTC. Its protein is CASSQRGVEQETQYF.

The chain recombines TRBV2 with TRBJ2-2; D is unclear. The CDR3 extends over 15 amino acids. V lost 7 bases to trimming and J lost 2 bases, with 14 bases between them. The V gene's germline CDR1 is SNHLY and CDR2 FYNNEI. Here the CDR3 reads CASIWVKGNTGELFF. For the CDR3, the DNA is TGTGCCAGCATTTGGGTGAAGGGTAACACCGGGGAGCTGTTTTTT.

This rearrangement joins TRBV29-1 to TRBJ2-1, with D perhaps matching TRBD2 (7 bases). Trimming cost V 8 bases and J 4 bases, with 18 bases left between them. CDR3 length equals 14 residues. Germline values: CDR1 SQVTM, CDR2 ANQGSEA. DNA of the CDR3: TGCAGCTTCATAGGGGGGGCCCGATACAATGAGCAGTTCTTC. Translation: CSFIGGARYNEQFF.

This clonotype appeared a few times. The V and J genes are TRBV7-9 and TRBJ2-5, with 10 bases that match TRBD2. CDR3 length: 17 amino acids. Germline V gene lookup returns CDR1 SEHNR and CDR2 FQNEAQ (reference sequence). With V trimmed by 3 bases and J by 1 base, 8 bases remained unmatched. The CDR3 DNA reads as TGTGCCAGCAGCTTCGATTTAGCGGGGGGATCCCAAGAGACCCAGTACTTC. It codes for CASSFDLAGGSQETQYF.

This chain joins TRBV12-3 or TRBV12-4 and TRBJ2-3, with D unclear. This CDR3 is 11 amino acids long. V dropped 7 bases and J dropped 10 bases, with 12 bases sitting between them. CDR3 bases: TGTGCCAGCAAGGGTTCCTTGGCGCAGTATTTT. This encodes CASKGSLAQYF.

On this clonotype itself: The junction shows a germline mismatch at one end, possibly a read error. V usage is TRBV27 and J usage is TRBJ2-5; a possible D gene is TRBD2 (5 bases). With the DNA end fitting TRBJ2-7 better, the J assignment may be wrong. The CDR3 extends over 14 amino acids. Per the germline V gene, CDR1 is MNHEY and CDR2 is SMNVEV (reference sequence). CDR3 loop: CANSSGGYHYEQYF. The CDR3 DNA follows: TGTGCCAACAGTTCCGGAGGCTACCATTACGAGCAGTACTTC.

This chain connects TRBV9 to TRBJ2-5; a possible D gene is TRBD2 (5 bases). Deletions cut 0 bases from V and 11 bases from J, with 20 bases between. Germline CDR1 SGDLS, CDR2 YYNGEE. This CDR3 comprises 15 residues. CDR3 protein: CASSVDHAPDYKQYF. The CDR3 nucleotides read TGTGCCAGCAGCGTAGATCACGCGCCCGACTACAAGCAGTACTTC. Looking up the rest from reference TRBV9 and TRBJ2-5 gives the full variable domain: DSGVTQTPKHLITATGQRVTLRCSPRSGDLSVYWYQQSLDQGLQFLIQYYNGEERAKGNILERFSAQQFPDLHSELNLSSLELGDSALYFCASSVDHAPDYKQYFGPGTRLLVL.

This clonotype has more than one count but fewer than ten. This chain connects TRBV5-1 to TRBJ2-2; D perhaps matches TRBD1 (6 bases). The V end lost 4 bases, the J end lost 2 bases, and 15 bases lay between the germline ends. Germline assignment: CDR1 SGHRS and CDR2 YFSETQ. This CDR3 has 16 amino acids. CDR3: CASSPLQGRNTGELFF. The CDR3 nucleotides read TGCGCCAGCAGCCCTTTACAGGGCCGCAACACCGGGGAGCTGTTTTTT.

V is TRBV29-1 and J is TRBJ1-1; tentative D call: TRBD1 (6 bases). The CDR3 runs to 12 residues. V dropped 3 bases and J dropped 10 bases, with 15 bases sitting between them. CDR1 SQVTM and CDR2 ANQGSEA come from the germline V gene. DNA for the CDR3: TGCAGCGTTGAGAGACAGGACATAGGAGCTTTCTTT. Its translation: CSVERQDIGAFF.

This clonotype was counted many times. The V call is TRBV12-3 or TRBV12-4, the J call TRBJ2-1; 10 bases agree with TRBD1. V was clipped by 5 bases and J by 8 bases; unmatched bases: 3. The CDR3 runs to 13 residues. In DNA, the CDR3 is TGTGCCAGCAGTCAGGGACAGGGGTATGAGCAGTTCTTC. Translated, it gives CASSQGQGYEQFF.

This clonotype was seen more than once but under ten times. V usage is TRBV7-3 and J usage is TRBJ2-3; D is possibly TRBD2 (6 bases). Germline V gene sequence: CDR1 SGHTA, CDR2 FQGTGA. V was shortened by 1 base and J by 5 bases, with 19 bases between the two germline ends. The CDR3 consists of 17 residues. The CDR3 DNA reads TGTGCCAGCAGCTTAAATACCCGGGGACTCGGGGGAGATACGCAGTATTTT. It codes for CASSLNTRGLGGDTQYF.

The chain has TRBV20-1 and TRBJ2-2; D is possibly TRBD2 (7 bases). The germline gives CDR1 DFQATT, CDR2 SNEGSKA (reference sequence). V was shortened by 3 bases and J by 4 bases, with 18 bases between the two germline ends. This CDR3 contains 16 residues. This chain's CDR3 is CSASPGGGHSTGELFF. The CDR3 DNA reads TGCAGTGCTAGTCCCGGCGGGGGACACAGCACCGGGGAGCTGTTTTTT.